These 6 T cell receptor beta chains came from one sample sequenced in a study of cytomegalovirus exposure and HLA in healthy donors. PCR used 60 Vbeta primers and 13 Jbeta primers. The protocol was immunoSEQ multiplex PCR, while the TCRdb copy is restricted to in-frame clones and leaves out a portion. The data show roughly 120,000 clones, roughly 8.6% seen once. The sequenced sample consisted of PBMCs. Receptors originate from a woman in her thirties or forties in good health and CMV-seropositive.

This chain links TRBV7-9 with TRBJ1-5, with 8 bases fitting TRBD1. Germline values: CDR1 SEHNR, CDR2 FQNEAQ (reference sequence). V was pared by 5 bases and J by 7 bases, with 7 bases of the junction left unmatched. This CDR3 has 14 residues. The CDR3 DNA sequence: TGTGCCAGCAGCACGGGGACAGGTGGACAGCCCCAGCATTTT. The encoded protein is CASSTGTGGQPQHF.

The chain uses TRBV6-5 and TRBJ1-4; 9 bases map to TRBD1. Germline loops: CDR1 MNHEY, CDR2 SVGAGI. V dropped 6 bases and J dropped 8; count of bases not matched to a gene: 7. This CDR3 is built from 14 residues. The CDR3 loop is CASSTGQGPEKLFF. DNA for the CDR3: TGTGCCAGCAGCACGGGACAGGGACCAGAAAAACTGTTTTTT.

This clone was seen more than once but under ten times. The gene calls are TRBV5-6 and TRBJ2-3; 13 positions match TRBD2. Germline lookup yields CDR1 SGHDT and CDR2 YYEEEE. The V segment lost 2 bases and the J segment 13 bases; nucleotides outside the gene matches: 10. This CDR3 spans 15 amino acids. CDR3: CASSLGTSGATGEYF. The CDR3 DNA follows: TGTGCCAGCAGCTTAGGGACTAGCGGGGCCACGGGGGAGTATTTT. Filled out from reference TRBV5-6 and TRBJ2-3, the complete variable domain reads DAGVTQSPTHLIKTRGQQVTLRCSPKSGHDTVSWYQQALGQGPQFIFQYYEEEERQRGNFPDRFSGHQFPNYSSELNVNALLLGDSALYLCASSLGTSGATGEYFGPGTRLTVL.

This chain joins TRBV2 and TRBJ1-2; 7 bases are a match to TRBD1. The CDR3 length is 15 residues. Trimming took 6 bases from V and 3 from J; bases not matched to a gene: 10. Germline V gene sequence: CDR1 SNHLY, CDR2 FYNNEI. The CDR3 here is CASSLRDRDYYGYTF. CDR3 nucleotide sequence: TGTGCCAGCAGCCTCCGGGACAGAGACTACTATGGCTACACCTTC.

This clone was observed a handful of times. CDR3 residues: CASSGNSYSNQPQHF. In nucleotides, the CDR3 is TGTGCCAGCAGTGGGAACAGCTATAGCAATCAGCCCCAGCATTTT. The V gene is TRBV6-1, the J gene TRBJ1-5; D remains ambiguous. CDR1 and CDR2 (germline): MNHNS, SASEGT. The CDR3 is 15 amino acids. With 4 bases removed from V and 0 bases from J, the gap between germline ends came to 10 bases.

The chain links TRBV19 to TRBJ2-7; 11 positions match TRBD2. The CDR3 runs 13 residues. Germline V CDR1 and CDR2: LNHDA, SQIVND (reference sequence). After removal of 8 bases from V and 3 bases from J, the junction contained 3 bases not matched to a gene. CDR3 in DNA: TGTGCCAGTTCGGGACTAGCGGACTACGAGCAGTACTTC. Amino acids: CASSGLADYEQYF. The full variable domain, its missing parts supplied by reference TRBV19 and TRBJ2-7, is DGGITQSPKYLFRKEGQNVTLSCEQNLNHDAMYWYRQDPGQGLRLIYYSQIVNDFQKGDIAEGYSVSREKKESFPLTVTSAQKNPTAFYLCASSGLADYEQYFGPGTRLTVT.